The rows below give T cell receptor beta chains drawn from one sample of a study of blood T cell repertoires in COVID-19. Sequencing used immunoSEQ multiplex PCR; TCRdb keeps in-frame clones, though not all of them. The sample records about 270,000 clones, 86% being singletons. The material sequenced was peripheral blood. The receptor set was obtained from a middle-aged man with active or convalescent COVID-19. Each CDR3 is given with its conserved first and last residue. D genes are given only for firm matches. Expanded clones are given a class, and other clones once, few, many or no size at all.

clone size,D gene,V gene,J gene,CDR3 protein,CDR3 DNA
.,.,TRBV19,TRBJ2-2,CASSIRRGSIQVNTGELFF,TGTGCCAGTAGTATAAGACGGGGGTCTATCCAGGTGAACACCGGGGAGCTGTTTTTT
.,TRBD1,TRBV19,TRBJ2-2,CASSPQGRRTGELFF,TGTGCCAGTAGCCCACAGGGGCGGCGGACCGGGGAGCTGTTTTTT
.,.,TRBV19,TRBJ2-7,CASSSPDTYEQYF,TGTGCCAGTAGTAGCCCAGACACCTACGAGCAGTACTTC
.,TRBD1,TRBV6-5,TRBJ2-2,CASSSDRDTGELFF,TGTGCCAGCAGTTCGGACAGGGACACCGGGGAGCTGTTTTTT
.,.,TRBV9,TRBJ1-2,CASRPQAGGYTF,TGTGCCAGCAGGCCCCAGGCGGGGGGCTACACCTTC
once,.,TRBV9,TRBJ2-5,CASSAGNPPETQYF,TGTGCCAGCAGCGCGGGGAATCCCCCAGAGACCCAGTACTTC
.,.,TRBV7-2,TRBJ1-6,CASSSTGTDFNSPLHF,TGTGCCAGCAGCTCGACCGGGACTGACTTTAATTCACCCCTCCACTTT
.,TRBD1,TRBV13,TRBJ2-4,CASSWTGDPNIQYF,TGTGCCAGCAGCTGGACAGGGGACCCAAACATTCAGTACTTC
few,.,TRBV2,TRBJ2-5,CASSPGLETQYF,TGTGCCAGCAGTCCGGGACTGGAGACCCAGTACTTC
.,TRBD1,TRBV11-3,TRBJ2-7,CASSSRSTGGIPYEQYF,TGTGCCAGCAGCTCCCGTTCGACAGGGGGGATTCCCTACGAGCAGTACTTC
.,.,TRBV12-5,TRBJ2-5,CASGPGVGETQYF,TGTGCTAGTGGTCCAGGGGTGGGGGAGACCCAGTACTTC
.,TRBD2,TRBV25-1,TRBJ2-7,CASSESGRGYEQYF,TGTGCCAGCAGTGAAAGCGGGAGAGGCTACGAGCAGTACTTC
.,TRBD2,TRBV30,TRBJ2-2,CAWRGPGLAGGPVGELFF,TGTGCCTGGAGGGGTCCTGGACTAGCGGGAGGGCCGGTCGGGGAGCTGTTTTTT
.,.,TRBV24-1,TRBJ2-5,CATEDRTGKETQYF,TGTGCCACCGAGGACAGAACCGGGAAAGAGACCCAGTACTTC
.,TRBD2,TRBV6-5,TRBJ2-5,CASSSSGGRRTQYF,TGTGCCAGCAGTTCTAGCGGGGGGCGTCGGACCCAGTACTTC
.,TRBD2,TRBV27,TRBJ2-1,CASISHISGAPYNEQFF,TGTGCCAGCATATCCCATATTAGCGGGGCCCCCTACAATGAGCAGTTCTTC
.,.,TRBV6-5,TRBJ2-3,CASSPGQGFTDTQYF,TGTGCCAGCAGTCCCGGGCAGGGGTTCACAGATACGCAGTATTTT
.,TRBD1,TRBV5-1,TRBJ1-4,CASSLEGTANEKLFF,TGCGCCAGCAGCTTGGAAGGGACAGCTAATGAAAAACTGTTTTTT
.,.,TRBV13,TRBJ2-2,CASSSEQSTGELFF,TGTGCCAGCAGCTCCGAACAGAGCACCGGGGAGCTGTTTTTT
.,TRBD1,TRBV7-2,TRBJ1-3,CASSLGAGGSGNTIYF,TGTGCCAGCAGCTTAGGGGCAGGGGGATCTGGAAACACCATATATTTT
.,.,TRBV28,TRBJ2-7,CASTPFIGVYEQYF,TGTGCCAGCACCCCATTCATAGGGGTCTACGAGCAGTACTTC
.,TRBD1,TRBV6-1,TRBJ2-6,CASSVKTGGAGANVLTF,TGTGCCAGCAGTGTAAAGACAGGGGGTGCCGGGGCCAACGTCCTGACTTTC
.,TRBD1,TRBV28,TRBJ1-1,CVSSLVTGMSTEAFF,TGTGTCAGCAGTTTGGTGACAGGGATGAGCACTGAAGCTTTCTTT
.,TRBD1,TRBV7-6,TRBJ1-2,CASSPGTGDRYGYTF,TGTGCCAGCAGCCCAGGGACAGGGGATCGCTATGGCTACACCTTC
.,.,TRBV6-4,TRBJ1-5,CASSDSVGLAQHF,TGTGCCAGCAGTGACTCGGTCGGGTTAGCCCAGCATTTT
.,TRBD2,TRBV5-1,TRBJ2-3,CASSLVGTSGSGSLPDTQYF,TGCGCCAGCAGCCTAGTGGGGACTAGCGGGAGCGGTAGCCTCCCAGATACGCAGTATTTT
.,TRBD1,TRBV18,TRBJ1-5,CASSPNQGGNQPQHF,TGTGCCAGCTCACCAAACCAGGGGGGCAATCAGCCCCAGCATTTT
once,TRBD1,TRBV7-3,TRBJ2-2,CASSRTGKESGELFF,TGTGCCAGCAGCAGGACAGGGAAAGAATCCGGGGAGCTGTTTTTT
.,TRBD2,TRBV7-3,TRBJ2-2,CASSSTSGPVELFF,TGTGCCAGCAGCTCGACTAGCGGCCCCGTCGAGCTGTTTTTT